The clone carrying this T cell receptor beta chain was recorded at least ten times. Its target is unknown. The authors built bulk TCR libraries by previously described methods with listed TCR primers. TCRdb reprocessed the PCR reads with MiXCR, giving one entry per CDR3 protein. The sample carries 65,000 or so distinct CDR3 sequences, about a fifth recorded once. The source of the sample is a study of molecular identifiers for immune sequencing clone quantification. General observations from the study: Over 99% of CMV-specific effector molecules, but under 1% of naive ones, were in clones above 20 copies.

Germline values: CDR1 MDHEN, CDR2 SYDVKM. The V gene lost 6 bases and the J gene lost 2 bases, with 20 bases spanning the gap. The CDR3 totals 17 residues. Naive CD8 libraries were made from roughly 20,000 to 1,000,000 sorted cells, and they used 10%, 30% or 50% RNA. The genes are TRBV28 and TRBJ1-5; D is possibly TRBD1 (5 bases). Source material: naive CD8+ T cells from blood, with Jurkat cell RNA spiked in. Subset given: FACS-sorted CD8+CD4-CCR7+CD45RA+ naive T cells. The source is a human donor in good health. Some libraries in this study had Jurkat cell RNA spiked in. The CDR3 DNA sequence: TGTGCCAGCAGACAACTTCCCGGGACGGAAGGCAATCAGCCCCAGCATTTT. Amino acids: CASRQLPGTEGNQPQHF.